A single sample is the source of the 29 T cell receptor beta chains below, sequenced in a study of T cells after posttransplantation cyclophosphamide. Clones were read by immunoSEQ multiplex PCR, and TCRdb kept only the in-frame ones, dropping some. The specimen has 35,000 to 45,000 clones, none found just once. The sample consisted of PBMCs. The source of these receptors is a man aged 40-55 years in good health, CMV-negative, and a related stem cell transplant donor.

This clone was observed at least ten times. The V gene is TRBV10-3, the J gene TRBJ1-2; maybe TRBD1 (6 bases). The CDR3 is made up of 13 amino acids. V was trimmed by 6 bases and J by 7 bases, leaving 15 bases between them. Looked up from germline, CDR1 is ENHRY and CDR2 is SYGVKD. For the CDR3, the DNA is TGTGCCATCAGAGGACAGCCAACTCTTGGCTACACCTTC. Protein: CAIRGQPTLGYTF.

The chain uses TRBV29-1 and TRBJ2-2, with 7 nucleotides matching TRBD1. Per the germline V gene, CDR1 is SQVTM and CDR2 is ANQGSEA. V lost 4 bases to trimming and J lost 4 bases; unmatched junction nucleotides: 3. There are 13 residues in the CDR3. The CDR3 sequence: CSVGTGLTGELFF. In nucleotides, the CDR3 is TGCAGCGTTGGGACAGGCCTCACCGGGGAGCTGTTTTTT.

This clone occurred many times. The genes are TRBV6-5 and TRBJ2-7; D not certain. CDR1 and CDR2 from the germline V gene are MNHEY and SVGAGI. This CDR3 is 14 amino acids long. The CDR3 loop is CAGSLGLDDYEQYV. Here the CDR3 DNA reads TGTGCCGGCAGCCTCGGGCTAGACGACTACGAGCAGTACGTC.

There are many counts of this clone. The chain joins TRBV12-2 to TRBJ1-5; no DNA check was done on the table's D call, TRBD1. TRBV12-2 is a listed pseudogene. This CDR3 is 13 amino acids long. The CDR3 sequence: CASRFRSNQPQHF. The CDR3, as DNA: TGTGCAAGTCGCTTCAGGAGCAATCAGCCCCAGCATTTT.

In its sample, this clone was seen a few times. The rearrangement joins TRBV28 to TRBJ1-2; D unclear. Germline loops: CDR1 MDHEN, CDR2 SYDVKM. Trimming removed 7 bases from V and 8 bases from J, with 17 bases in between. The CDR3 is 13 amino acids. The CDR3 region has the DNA TGTGCCAGCAATTCCCCCAGGCTTCGCGGCTACACCTTC. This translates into CASNSPRLRGYTF.

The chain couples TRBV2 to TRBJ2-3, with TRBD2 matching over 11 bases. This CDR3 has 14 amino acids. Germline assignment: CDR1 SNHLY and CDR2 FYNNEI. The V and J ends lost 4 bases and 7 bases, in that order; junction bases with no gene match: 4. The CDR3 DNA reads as TGTGCCAGCAGTGGCCTAGCGGGGGGTTATACGCAGTATTTT. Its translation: CASSGLAGGYTQYF. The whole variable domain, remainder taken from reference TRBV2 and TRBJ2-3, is EPEVTQTPSHQVTQMGQEVILRCVPISNHLYFYWYRQILGQKVEFLVSFYNNEISEKSEIFDDQFSVERPDGSNFTLKIRSTKLEDSAMYFCASSGLAGGYTQYFGPGTRLTVL.

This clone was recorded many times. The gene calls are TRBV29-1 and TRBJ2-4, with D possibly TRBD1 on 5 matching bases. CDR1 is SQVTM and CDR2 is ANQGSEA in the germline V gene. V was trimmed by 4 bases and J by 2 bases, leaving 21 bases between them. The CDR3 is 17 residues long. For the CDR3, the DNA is TGCAGCGTTGGTGAACCAGGGTTAGTTTTAACCAAAAACATTCAGTACTTC. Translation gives CSVGEPGLVLTKNIQYF. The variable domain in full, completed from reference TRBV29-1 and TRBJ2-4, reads SAVISQKPSRDICQRGTSLTIQCQVDSQVTMMFWYRQQPGQSLTLIATANQGSEATYESGFVIDKFPISRPNLTFSTLTVSNMSPEDSSIYLCSVGEPGLVLTKNIQYFGAGTRLSVL.

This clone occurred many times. The CDR3: CASSQDWAGGPGEQFF. The CDR3 nucleotides are TGCGCCAGCAGCCAAGATTGGGCGGGAGGGCCTGGAGAGCAGTTCTTC. The chain carries TRBV4-3 and TRBJ2-1; 9 bases are shared with TRBD2. This CDR3 is 16 amino acids long. CDR1 and CDR2 from the germline V gene are LGHNA and YSLEER. V was clipped by 0 bases and J by 10 bases; unmatched bases: 10.

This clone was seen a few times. The CDR3 DNA sequence: TGTGCCAGCAGCCAAGATACAGGGTTTAGATCCTACAATGAGCAGTTCTTC. This encodes CASSQDTGFRSYNEQFF. This chain uses TRBV14 with TRBJ2-1, with a possible D match to TRBD1 (6 bases). Germline V lookup: CDR1 SGHDN, CDR2 FVKESK. CDR3 length equals 17 residues. V was clipped by 0 bases and J by 1 base, with 13 bases between them.

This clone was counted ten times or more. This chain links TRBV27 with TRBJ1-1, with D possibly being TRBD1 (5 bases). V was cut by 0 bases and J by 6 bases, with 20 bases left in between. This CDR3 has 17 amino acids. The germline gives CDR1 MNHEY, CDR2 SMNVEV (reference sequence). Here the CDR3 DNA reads TGTGCCAGCAGTTTATCGACCGCCTCAGGGTTTGGGGCTGAAGCTTTCTTT. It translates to CASSLSTASGFGAEAFF.

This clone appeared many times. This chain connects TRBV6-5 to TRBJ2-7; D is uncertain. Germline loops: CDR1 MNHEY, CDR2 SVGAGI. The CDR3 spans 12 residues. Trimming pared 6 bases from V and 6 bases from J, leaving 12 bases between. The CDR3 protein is CASSPIGGEQYF. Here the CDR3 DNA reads TGTGCCAGCAGCCCGATAGGCGGCGAGCAGTACTTC.

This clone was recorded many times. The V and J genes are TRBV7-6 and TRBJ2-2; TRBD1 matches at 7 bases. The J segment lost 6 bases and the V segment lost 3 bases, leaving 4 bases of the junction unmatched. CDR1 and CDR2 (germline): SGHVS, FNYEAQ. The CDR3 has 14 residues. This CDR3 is CASSFEGGSGELFF. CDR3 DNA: TGTGCCAGCAGCTTCGAAGGGGGCTCCGGGGAGCTGTTTTTT. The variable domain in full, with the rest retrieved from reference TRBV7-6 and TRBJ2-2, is GAGVSQSPRYKVTKRGQDVALRCDPISGHVSLYWYRQALGQGPEFLTYFNYEAQQDKSGLPNDRFSAERPEGSISTLTIQRTEQRDSAMYRCASSFEGGSGELFFGEGSRLTVL.

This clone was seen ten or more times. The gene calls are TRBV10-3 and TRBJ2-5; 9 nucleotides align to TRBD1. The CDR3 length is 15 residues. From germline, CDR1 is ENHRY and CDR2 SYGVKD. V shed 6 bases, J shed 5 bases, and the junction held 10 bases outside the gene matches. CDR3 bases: TGTGCCATCAGGTCGGGACAGGGAATAGAGGAGACCCAGTACTTC. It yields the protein CAIRSGQGIEETQYF.

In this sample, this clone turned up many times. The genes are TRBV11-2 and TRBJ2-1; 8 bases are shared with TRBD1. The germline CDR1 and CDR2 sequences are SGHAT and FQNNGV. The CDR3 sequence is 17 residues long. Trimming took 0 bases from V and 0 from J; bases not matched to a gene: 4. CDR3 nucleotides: TGTGCCAGCAGCTTAGATCCCGGGACAGGCTCCTACAATGAGCAGTTCTTC. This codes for CASSLDPGTGSYNEQFF. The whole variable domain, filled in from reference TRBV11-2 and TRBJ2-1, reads EAGVAQSPRYKIIEKRQSVAFWCNPISGHATLYWYQQILGQGPKLLIQFQNNGVVDDSQLPKDRFSAERLKGVDSTLKIQPAKLEDSAVYLCASSLDPGTGSYNEQFFGPGTRLTVL.

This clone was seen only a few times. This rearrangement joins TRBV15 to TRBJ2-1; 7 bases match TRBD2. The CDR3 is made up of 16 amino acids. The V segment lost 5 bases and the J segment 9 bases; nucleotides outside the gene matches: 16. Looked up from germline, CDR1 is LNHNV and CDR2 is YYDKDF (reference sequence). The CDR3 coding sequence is TGTGCCACCAGCCGTCCCGATTTAAGGGGCGGGGGTGAGCAGTTCTTC. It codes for CATSRPDLRGGGEQFF.

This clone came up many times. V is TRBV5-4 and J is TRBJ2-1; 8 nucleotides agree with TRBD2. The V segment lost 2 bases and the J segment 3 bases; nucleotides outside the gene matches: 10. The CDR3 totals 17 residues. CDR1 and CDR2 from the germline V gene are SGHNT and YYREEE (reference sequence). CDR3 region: CASSLEGAGGYYNEQFF. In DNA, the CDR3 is TGTGCCAGCAGCTTAGAAGGGGCGGGAGGTTACTACAATGAGCAGTTCTTC.

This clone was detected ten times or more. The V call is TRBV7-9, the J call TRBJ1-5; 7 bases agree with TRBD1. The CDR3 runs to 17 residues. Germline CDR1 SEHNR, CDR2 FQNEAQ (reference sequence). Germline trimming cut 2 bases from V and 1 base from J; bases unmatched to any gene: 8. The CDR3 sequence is CASSLQGGLGSNQPQHF. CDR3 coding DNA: TGTGCCAGCAGCTTACAGGGGGGACTTGGGAGCAATCAGCCCCAGCATTTT.

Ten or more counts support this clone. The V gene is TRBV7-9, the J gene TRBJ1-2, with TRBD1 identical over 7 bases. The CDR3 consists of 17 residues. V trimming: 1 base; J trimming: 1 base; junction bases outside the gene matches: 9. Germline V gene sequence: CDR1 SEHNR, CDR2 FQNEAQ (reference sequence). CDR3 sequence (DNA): TGTGCCAGCAGCTTAGGAGCAGGCAGGGGGGTTAACTATGGCTACACCTTC. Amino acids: CASSLGAGRGVNYGYTF.

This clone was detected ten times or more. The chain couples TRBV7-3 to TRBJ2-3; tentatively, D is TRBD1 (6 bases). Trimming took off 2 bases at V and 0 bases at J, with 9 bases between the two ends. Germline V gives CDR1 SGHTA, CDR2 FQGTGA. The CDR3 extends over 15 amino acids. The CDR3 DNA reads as TGTGCCAGCAGCTTAGCACAGGGAAGCACAGATACGCAGTATTTT. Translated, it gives CASSLAQGSTDTQYF.

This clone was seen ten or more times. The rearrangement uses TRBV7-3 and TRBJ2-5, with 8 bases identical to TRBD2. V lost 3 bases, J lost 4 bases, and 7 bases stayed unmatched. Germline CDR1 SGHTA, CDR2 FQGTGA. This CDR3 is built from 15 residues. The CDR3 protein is CASSFLGGAVETQYF. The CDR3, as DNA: TGTGCCAGCAGCTTTCTCGGGGGGGCCGTAGAGACCCAGTACTTC.

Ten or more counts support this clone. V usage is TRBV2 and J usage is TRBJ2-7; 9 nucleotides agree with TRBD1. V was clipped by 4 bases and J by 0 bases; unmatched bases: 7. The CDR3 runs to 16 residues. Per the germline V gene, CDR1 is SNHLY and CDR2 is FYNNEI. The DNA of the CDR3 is TGTGCCAGCAGTGGACGACAGGGGGGACTCTCCTACGAGCAGTACTTC. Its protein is CASSGRQGGLSYEQYF.

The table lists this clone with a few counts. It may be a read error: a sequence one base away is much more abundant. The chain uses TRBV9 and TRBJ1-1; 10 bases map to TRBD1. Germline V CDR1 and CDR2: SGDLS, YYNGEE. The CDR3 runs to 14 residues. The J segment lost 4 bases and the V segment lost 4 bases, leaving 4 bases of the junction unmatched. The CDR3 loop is CASSSRTGGTEAFF. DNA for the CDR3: TGTGCCAGCAGCTCCCGGACAGGGGGCACTGAAGCTTTCTTT. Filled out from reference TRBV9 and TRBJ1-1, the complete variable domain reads DSGVTQTPKHLITATGQRVTLRCSPRSGDLSVYWYQQSLDQGLQFLIQYYNGEERAKGNILERFSAQQFPDLHSELNLSSLELGDSALYFCASSSRTGGTEAFFGQGTRLTVV.

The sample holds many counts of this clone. The CDR3 region has the DNA TGCGCCAGCAGCCTACTCGCGACTAGCACAGATACGCAGTATTTT. Translating it yields CASSLLATSTDTQYF. V gene TRBV4-1 combines with J gene TRBJ2-3; no reliable D call. V was pared by 4 bases and J by 0 bases, with 11 bases between. Germline V gene sequence: CDR1 MGHRA, CDR2 YSYEKL. This CDR3 contains 15 residues.

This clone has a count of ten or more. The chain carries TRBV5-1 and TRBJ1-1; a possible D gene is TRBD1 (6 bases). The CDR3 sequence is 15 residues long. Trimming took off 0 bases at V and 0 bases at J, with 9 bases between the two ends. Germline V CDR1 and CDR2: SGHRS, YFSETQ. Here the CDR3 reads CASSLDRVMNTEAFF. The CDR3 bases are TGCGCCAGCAGCTTGGACAGGGTGATGAACACTGAAGCTTTCTTT. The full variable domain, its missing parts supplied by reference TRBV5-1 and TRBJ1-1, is KAGVTQTPRYLIKTRGQQVTLSCSPISGHRSVSWYQQTPGQGLQFLFEYFSETQRNKGNFPGRFSGRQFSNSRSEMNVSTLELGDSALYLCASSLDRVMNTEAFFGQGTRLTVV.

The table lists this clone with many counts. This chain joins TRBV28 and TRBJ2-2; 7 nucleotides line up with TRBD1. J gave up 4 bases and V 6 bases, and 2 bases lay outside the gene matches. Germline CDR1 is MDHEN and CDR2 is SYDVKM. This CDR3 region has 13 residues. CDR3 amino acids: CASRPGGTGELFF. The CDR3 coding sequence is TGTGCCAGCAGGCCAGGGGGCACCGGGGAGCTGTTTTTT. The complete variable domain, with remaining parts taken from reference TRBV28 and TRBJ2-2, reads DVKVTQSSRYLVKRTGEKVFLECVQDMDHENMFWYRQDPGLGLRLIYFSYDVKMKEKGDIPEGYSVSREKKERFSLILESASTNQTSMYLCASRPGGTGELFFGEGSRLTVL.

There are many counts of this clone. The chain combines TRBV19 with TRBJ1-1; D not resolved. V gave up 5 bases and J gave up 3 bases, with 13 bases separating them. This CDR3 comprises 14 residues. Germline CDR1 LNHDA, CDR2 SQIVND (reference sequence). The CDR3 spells CASSPRGGHTEAFF. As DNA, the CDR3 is TGTGCCAGTAGTCCCCGGGGAGGCCACACTGAAGCTTTCTTT.

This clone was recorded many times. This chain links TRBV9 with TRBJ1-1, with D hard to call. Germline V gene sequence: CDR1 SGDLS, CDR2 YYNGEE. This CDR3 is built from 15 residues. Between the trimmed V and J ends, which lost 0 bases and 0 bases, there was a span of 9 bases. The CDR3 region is CASSVVEVMNTEAFF. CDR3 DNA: TGTGCCAGCAGCGTAGTGGAGGTAATGAACACTGAAGCTTTCTTT.

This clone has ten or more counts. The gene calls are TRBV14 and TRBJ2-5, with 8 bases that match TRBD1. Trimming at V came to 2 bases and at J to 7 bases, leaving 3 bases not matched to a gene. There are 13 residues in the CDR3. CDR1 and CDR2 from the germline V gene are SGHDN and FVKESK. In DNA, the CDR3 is TGTGCCAGCAGCCAACAGGGGGCGGGGACCCAGTACTTC. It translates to CASSQQGAGTQYF. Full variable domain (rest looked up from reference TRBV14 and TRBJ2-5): EAGVTQFPSHSVIEKGQTVTLRCDPISGHDNLYWYRRVMGKEIKFLLHFVKESKQDESGMPNNRFLAERTGGTYSTLKVQPAELEDSGVYFCASSQQGAGTQYFGPGTRLLVL.

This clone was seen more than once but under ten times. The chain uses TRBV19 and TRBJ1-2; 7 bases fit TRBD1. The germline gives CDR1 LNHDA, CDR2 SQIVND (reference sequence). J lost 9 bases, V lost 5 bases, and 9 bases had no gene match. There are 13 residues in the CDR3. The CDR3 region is CASSAGQNYSYTF. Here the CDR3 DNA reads TGTGCCAGTAGTGCGGGACAGAATTATAGCTACACCTTC.